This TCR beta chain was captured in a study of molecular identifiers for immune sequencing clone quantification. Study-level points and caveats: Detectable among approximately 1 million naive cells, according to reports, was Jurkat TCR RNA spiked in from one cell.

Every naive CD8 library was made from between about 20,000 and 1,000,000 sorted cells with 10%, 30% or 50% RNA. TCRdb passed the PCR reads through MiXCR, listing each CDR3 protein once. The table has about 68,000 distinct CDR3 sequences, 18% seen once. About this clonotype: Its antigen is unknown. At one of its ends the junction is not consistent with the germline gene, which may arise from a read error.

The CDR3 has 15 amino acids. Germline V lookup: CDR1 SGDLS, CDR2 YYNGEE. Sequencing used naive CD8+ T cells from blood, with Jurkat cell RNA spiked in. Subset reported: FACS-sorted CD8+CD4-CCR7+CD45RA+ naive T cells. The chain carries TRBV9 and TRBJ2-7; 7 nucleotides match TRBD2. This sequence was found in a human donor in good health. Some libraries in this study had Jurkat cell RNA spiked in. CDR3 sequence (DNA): TGTGCCAGCAGCGTAGGGTGGGAGGGCTCCCACGAGCAGTACTTC. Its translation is CASSVGWEGSHEQYF.